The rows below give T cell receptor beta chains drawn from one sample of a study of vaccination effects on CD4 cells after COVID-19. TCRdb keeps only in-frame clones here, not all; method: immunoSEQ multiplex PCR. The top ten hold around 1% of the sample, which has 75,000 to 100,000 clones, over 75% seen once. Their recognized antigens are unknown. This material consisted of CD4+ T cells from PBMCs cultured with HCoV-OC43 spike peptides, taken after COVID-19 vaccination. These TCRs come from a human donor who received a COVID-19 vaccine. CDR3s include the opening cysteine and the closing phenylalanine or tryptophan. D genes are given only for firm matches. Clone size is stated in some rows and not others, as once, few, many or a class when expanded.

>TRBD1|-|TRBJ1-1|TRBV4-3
CASSLLPGGPPEGTEAFF
TGCGCCAGCAGCTTACTCCCAGGGGGACCCCCCGAGGGAACTGAAGCTTTCTTT
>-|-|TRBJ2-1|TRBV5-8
CASPSAGGHPYNEQFF
TGTGCCAGCCCTTCGGCTGGCGGTCATCCCTACAATGAGCAGTTCTTC
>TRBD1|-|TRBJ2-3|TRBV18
CASSPRDRGTDTQYF
TGTGCCAGCTCACCACGGGACAGGGGCACAGATACGCAGTATTTT
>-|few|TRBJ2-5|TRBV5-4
CASSSLASQETQYF
TGTGCCAGCAGCTCTTTAGCCTCCCAAGAGACCCAGTACTTC
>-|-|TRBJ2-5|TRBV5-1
CASSGDGREETQYF
TGCGCCAGCAGCGGGGACGGACGAGAAGAGACCCAGTACTTC
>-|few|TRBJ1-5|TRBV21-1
CASSKKSKNQPQHF
TGTGCCAGCAGCAAAAAGAGCAAGAATCAGCCCCAGCATTTT
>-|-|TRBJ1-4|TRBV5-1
CASSLATGSLRGEKLFF
TGCGCCAGCAGCTTGGCTACAGGTTCCCTTCGCGGTGAAAAACTGTTTTTT
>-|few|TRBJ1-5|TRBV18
CASSPAGSSNQPQHF
TGTGCCAGCTCACCAGCGGGCAGTAGCAATCAGCCCCAGCATTTT
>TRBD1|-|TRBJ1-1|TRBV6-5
CASSHGARGFAEAFF
TGTGCCAGCAGCCACGGTGCCAGGGGGTTTGCTGAAGCTTTCTTT
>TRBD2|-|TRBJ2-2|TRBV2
CASSDGAGVNTGELFF
TGTGCCAGCAGTGACGGAGCGGGGGTGAACACCGGGGAGCTGTTTTTT
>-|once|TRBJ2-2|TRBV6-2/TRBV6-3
CASSRHLPNTGELFF
TGTGCCAGCAGCCGACACCTTCCTAACACCGGGGAGCTGTTTTTT
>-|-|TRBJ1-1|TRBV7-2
CASSLRGNTEAFF
TGTGCCAGCAGCTTACGGGGGAACACTGAAGCTTTCTTT
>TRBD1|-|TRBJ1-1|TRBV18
CASSLGRGGPEAFF
TGTGCCAGCTCACTCGGACGAGGGGGCCCTGAAGCTTTCTTT
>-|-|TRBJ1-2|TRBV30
CAWSFETGGGYTF
TGTGCCTGGAGTTTCGAGACGGGGGGTGGCTACACCTTC
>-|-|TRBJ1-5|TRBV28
CASSLGRTTQPQHF
TGTGCCAGCAGTTTAGGAAGAACGACTCAGCCCCAGCATTTT
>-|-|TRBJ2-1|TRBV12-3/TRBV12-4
CASSLDVRDEQFF
TGTGCCAGCAGCCTGGACGTCCGCGATGAGCAGTTCTTC
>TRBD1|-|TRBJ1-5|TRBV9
CASSGPTGGDQPQHF
TGTGCCAGCAGCGGCCCTACAGGGGGTGATCAGCCCCAGCATTTT
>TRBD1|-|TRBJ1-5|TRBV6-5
CASIKDRGSNQPQHF
TGTGCCAGCATTAAGGACAGGGGTAGCAATCAGCCCCAGCATTTT
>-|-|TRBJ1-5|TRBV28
CASRDSSYQPQHF
TGTGCCAGTCGGGACTCCAGCTATCAGCCCCAGCATTTT
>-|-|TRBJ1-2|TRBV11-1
CASSLASGFGYTF
TGTGCCAGCAGCTTAGCGTCTGGTTTTGGCTACACCTTC
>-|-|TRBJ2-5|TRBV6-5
CASSYDWGQGETQYF
TGTGCCAGCAGTTACGACTGGGGTCAGGGAGAGACCCAGTACTTC
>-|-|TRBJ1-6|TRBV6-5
CASSYSNPGASGTLHF
TGTGCCAGCAGTTACTCGAACCCTGGGGCCAGTGGGACCCTCCACTTT
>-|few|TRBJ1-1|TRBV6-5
CASSRLTRGGTEAFF
TGTGCCAGCAGTCGCCTTACCAGGGGAGGCACTGAAGCTTTCTTT
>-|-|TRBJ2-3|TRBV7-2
CASSSYTDTQYF
TGTGCCAGCAGCTCCTACACAGATACGCAGTATTTT
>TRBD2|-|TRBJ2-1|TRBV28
CASRTGLLYEQFF
TGTGCCAGCAGGACGGGACTACTTTACGAGCAGTTCTTC
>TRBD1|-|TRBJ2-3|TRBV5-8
CASPNWPGTGTDTQYF
TGTGCCAGTCCGAACTGGCCCGGGACAGGGACAGATACGCAGTATTTT
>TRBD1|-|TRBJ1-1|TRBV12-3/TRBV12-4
CASSSDRETEAFF
TGTGCCAGCAGCTCCGACAGGGAGACTGAAGCTTTCTTT
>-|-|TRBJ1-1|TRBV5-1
CASSFSGVEAFF
TGCGCCAGCAGCTTCTCAGGAGTTGAAGCTTTCTTT
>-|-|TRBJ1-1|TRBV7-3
CASSLIGGRAFF
TGTGCCAGCAGCTTAATAGGGGGAAGAGCTTTCTTT
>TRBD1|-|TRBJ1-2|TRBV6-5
CASSYSRALGGDGYTF
TGTGCCAGCAGTTACTCTCGGGCGTTAGGGGGCGATGGCTACACCTTC
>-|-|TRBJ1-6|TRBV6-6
CASSKDSSLYNSPLHF
TGTGCCAGCAGCAAAGACAGTTCACTCTATAATTCACCCCTCCACTTT
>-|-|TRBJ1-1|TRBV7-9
CASSFPGRVRNTEAFF
TGTGCCAGCAGCTTCCCTGGCAGGGTGCGGAACACTGAAGCTTTCTTT
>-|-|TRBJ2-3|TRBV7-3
CASSLISQGQDTQYF
TGTGCCAGCAGCTTAATAAGCCAGGGGCAAGATACGCAGTATTTT
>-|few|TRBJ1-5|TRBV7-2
CASSSSNNQPQHF
TGTGCCAGCAGCTCCTCTAACAATCAGCCCCAGCATTTT
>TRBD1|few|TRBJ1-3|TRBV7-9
CASSLIMTGTGNTIYF
TGTGCCAGCAGCCTAATTATGACAGGGACTGGAAACACCATATATTTT
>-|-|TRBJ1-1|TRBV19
CASSINMNTEAFF
TGTGCCAGTAGTATAAACATGAACACTGAAGCTTTCTTT
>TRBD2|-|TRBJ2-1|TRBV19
CASSIGGTIRNEQFF
TGTGCCAGTAGTATTGGGGGGACTATACGGAATGAGCAGTTCTTC
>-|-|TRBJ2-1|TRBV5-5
CASSLFRDTTYNEQFF
TGTGCCAGCAGCTTGTTTCGGGACACAACCTACAATGAGCAGTTCTTC
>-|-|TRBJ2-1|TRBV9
CASSVVLGGEQFF
TGTGCCAGCAGCGTAGTGCTCGGAGGGGAGCAGTTCTTC
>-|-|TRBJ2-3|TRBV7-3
CASSERPADTQYF
TGTGCCAGCAGCGAACGACCGGCGGATACGCAGTATTTT
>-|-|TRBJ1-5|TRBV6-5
CARTPQGSQFQPQHF
TGTGCCAGAACCCCCCAGGGGAGCCAGTTTCAGCCCCAGCATTTT
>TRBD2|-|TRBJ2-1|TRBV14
CASSLRALAGGNEQFF
TGTGCCAGCAGCCTGCGAGCACTAGCGGGGGGCAATGAGCAGTTCTTC
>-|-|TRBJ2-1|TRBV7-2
CASSLAGANEQFF
TGTGCCAGCAGCTTAGCCGGGGCTAATGAGCAGTTCTTC
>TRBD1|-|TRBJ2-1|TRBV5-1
CASSLGQPYNEQFF
TGCGCCAGCAGTTTGGGACAGCCTTACAATGAGCAGTTCTTC
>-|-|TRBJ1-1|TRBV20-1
CSASGQAMNTEAFF
TGCAGTGCTAGTGGGCAGGCGATGAACACTGAAGCTTTCTTT
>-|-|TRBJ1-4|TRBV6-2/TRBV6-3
CASSSGGAGTNEKLFF
TGTGCCAGCAGTTCCGGGGGGGCAGGCACTAATGAAAAACTGTTTTTT
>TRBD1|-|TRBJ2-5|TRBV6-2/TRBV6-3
CASSYSGQGGGAQYF
TGTGCCAGCAGTTACTCCGGACAGGGGGGAGGCGCCCAGTACTTC
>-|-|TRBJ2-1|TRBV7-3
CASSLGRNNEQFF
TGTGCCAGCAGCTTAGGGCGGAACAATGAGCAGTTCTTC
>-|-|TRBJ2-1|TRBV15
CATSRDSGNEQFF
TGTGCCACCAGCAGAGATTCGGGGAATGAGCAGTTCTTC
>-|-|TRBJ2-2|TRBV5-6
CASSLVYSSLSNTGELFF
TGTGCCAGCAGCTTGGTCTATTCTAGCCTTTCGAACACCGGGGAGCTGTTTTTT
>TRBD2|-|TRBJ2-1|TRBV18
CASSPYRLAGGRGDEQFF
TGTGCCAGCTCACCATATCGACTAGCGGGGGGCCGCGGGGACGAGCAGTTCTTC
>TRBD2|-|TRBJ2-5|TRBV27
CASSKTSGGVGVTQYF
TGTGCCAGCAGCAAGACTAGCGGGGGGGTTGGGGTGACCCAGTACTTC
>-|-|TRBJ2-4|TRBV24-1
CATSAGSKNIQYF
TGTGCCACCAGTGCGGGGAGCAAAAACATTCAGTACTTC
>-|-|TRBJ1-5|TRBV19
CASGGVSNQPQHF
TGTGCCAGTGGGGGTGTAAGCAATCAGCCCCAGCATTTT
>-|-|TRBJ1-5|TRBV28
CASSLDQPQHF
TGTGCCAGCAGTCTTGATCAGCCCCAGCATTTT
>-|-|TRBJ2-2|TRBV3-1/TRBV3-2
CASSQERKGANTGELFF
TGTGCCAGCAGCCAAGAACGGAAGGGGGCGAACACCGGGGAGCTGTTTTTT
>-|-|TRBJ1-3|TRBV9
CASSVGIGSGNTIYF
TGTGCCAGCAGCGTAGGAATTGGCTCTGGAAACACCATATATTTT